A single sample is the source of the 14 T cell receptor beta chains below, sequenced in a study of blood T cell repertoires in COVID-19. Measured with immunoSEQ multiplex PCR; TCRdb has only the in-frame clones, and not every one. The profile shows 400,000 to 500,000 clones, roughly 89% of them singletons. What was sequenced was peripheral blood. The receptors shown here come from a woman between 25 and 40 years old with active or convalescent COVID-19.

CDR3 protein: CASMAAAVGYGYTF. For the CDR3, the DNA is TGTGCCAGTATGGCAGCGGCCGTTGGCTATGGCTACACCTTC. This rearrangement joins TRBV19 to TRBJ1-2, with D unresolved. The V gene's germline CDR1 is LNHDA and CDR2 SQIVND (reference sequence). The CDR3 totals 14 residues. Trimming took 7 bases from V and 4 from J, leaving 16 bases between them. The variable domain in full, completed from reference TRBV19 and TRBJ1-2, reads DGGITQSPKYLFRKEGQNVTLSCEQNLNHDAMYWYRQDPGQGLRLIYYSQIVNDFQKGDIAEGYSVSREKKESFPLTVTSAQKNPTAFYLCASMAAAVGYGYTFGSGTRLTVV.

The table lists this clone with a count of one. The chain links TRBV30 to TRBJ1-2, with D possibly TRBD1 on 5 matching bases. The germline gives CDR1 GTSNPN, CDR2 SVGIG (reference sequence). The CDR3 is 14 amino acids. With 7 bases removed from V and 3 bases from J, the gap between germline ends came to 18 bases. The CDR3 DNA reads as TGTGCCTTCTCTGGGGCTGGGGACTACTATGGCTACACCTTC. Encoded protein: CAFSGAGDYYGYTF.

J is TRBJ1-4 and V is TRBV18; D ambiguous. The CDR3 length is 13 residues. V shed 5 bases and J shed 3 bases, with 7 bases lying between them. Germline V gene sequence: CDR1 KGHSH, CDR2 LQKENI. DNA of the CDR3: TGTGCCAGCTCAACAGCTCCTAATGAAAAACTGTTTTTT. Its protein product is CASSTAPNEKLFF.

The rearrangement links TRBV10-2 to TRBJ2-7; perhaps TRBD2 as D (10 bases). CDR3 length: 14 residues. Per the germline V gene, CDR1 is WSHSY and CDR2 is SAAADI. The ends were cut back, 6 bases at V and 4 bases at J, with 16 bases in the middle. CDR3 coding DNA: TGCGCCAGCAGAACTAGCGGGACAGGGTACGAGCAGTACTTC. It encodes CASRTSGTGYEQYF.

This rearrangement joins TRBV6-6 to TRBJ2-7, with 9 bases fitting TRBD2. CDR3 length: 17 amino acids. The germline V gene has CDR1 MNHNY and CDR2 SVGAGI (reference sequence). V gave up 5 bases and J gave up 3 bases; unmatched junction bases: 14. The CDR3 sequence is CASSQIGRLAANYEQYF. CDR3 DNA sequence: TGTGCCAGCAGTCAAATAGGTAGACTAGCGGCAAACTACGAGCAGTACTTC.

This chain links TRBV3-1 (or the pseudogene TRBV3-2) with TRBJ1-2, with D maybe TRBD1 (5 bases). The CDR3 loop spans 14 amino acids. The V end lost 2 bases, the J end lost 3 bases, and 10 bases lay between the germline ends. In germline, CDR1 is LGHDT, CDR2 YNNKEL (reference sequence). CDR3 amino acids: CASSQFPQDYGYTF. As DNA, the CDR3 is TGTGCCAGCAGCCAATTTCCACAGGACTATGGCTACACCTTC.

The chain links TRBV7-8 to TRBJ1-4; D unresolved. CDR1 and CDR2 (germline): SGHVS, FQNEAQ. V was trimmed by 5 bases and J by 0 bases, leaving 16 bases between them. CDR3 size: 17 residues. As DNA, the CDR3 is TGTGCCAGCAGCCGTGAAGCGATACGGTCAACTAATGAAAAACTGTTTTTT. Translation gives CASSREAIRSTNEKLFF.

This clone appeared a few times. The V call is TRBV5-1, the J call TRBJ1-2; D is unresolved. This CDR3 is built from 19 residues. V was pared by 4 bases and J by 3 bases, with 28 bases between. CDR1 is SGHRS and CDR2 is YFSETQ in the germline V gene. Here the CDR3 DNA reads TGCGCCAGCAGCCTCCCACCGGGTCCCAAGAAGAAAGAGGACTATGGCTACACCTTC. It is translated as CASSLPPGPKKKEDYGYTF.

The chain couples TRBV2 to TRBJ2-7, with D possibly being TRBD1 (7 bases). Trimming removed 1 base from V and 0 bases from J, with 16 bases in between. Germline lookup yields CDR1 SNHLY and CDR2 FYNNEI. The CDR3 totals 17 residues. CDR3 protein: CASSEGRGTVSSYEQYF. For the CDR3, the DNA is TGTGCCAGCAGTGAAGGGAGGGGGACAGTAAGCTCCTACGAGCAGTACTTC.

J is TRBJ2-3 and V is TRBV6-1, with unresolved D. The CDR3 is 12 amino acids. Trimming took 3 bases from V and 3 from J, leaving 4 bases between them. Germline-derived CDR1 and CDR2 are MNHNS and SASEGT. DNA of the CDR3: TGTGCCAGCAGTGACCAGACAGATACGCAGTATTTT. Protein: CASSDQTDTQYF.

V is TRBV13 and J is TRBJ2-5; 11 nucleotides agree with TRBD1. The CDR3 has 17 residues. Germline V gene data show CDR1 as PRHDT and CDR2 as FYEKMQ (reference sequence). V was pared by 2 bases and J by 1 base, with 6 bases of the junction left unmatched. The CDR3, as DNA: TGTGCCAGCAGCTTAACGGGACAGGGGGTTCTCCAAGAGACCCAGTACTTC. Residues: CASSLTGQGVLQETQYF.

This chain joins TRBV6-6 and TRBJ2-1, with a possible D match to TRBD2 (7 bases). Germline CDR1 reads MNHNY; CDR2 reads SVGAGI (reference sequence). The CDR3 consists of 16 residues. With 4 bases removed from V and 8 bases from J, the gap between germline ends came to 21 bases. The CDR3: CASSFGRGGSGDEQFF. DNA for the CDR3: TGTGCCAGCAGTTTCGGAAGGGGGGGTTCGGGCGATGAGCAGTTCTTC.

The gene calls are TRBV3-1 (or the pseudogene TRBV3-2) and TRBJ2-2; D might be TRBD2 (6 bases). The CDR3 runs to 18 residues. V was clipped by 1 base and J by 5 bases, with 20 bases between them. CDR1 and CDR2 from the germline V gene are LGHDT and YNNKEL (reference sequence). The chain's CDR3 is CASSQGPPRGKDTGELFF. The DNA of the CDR3 is TGTGCCAGCAGCCAAGGACCCCCTCGGGGGAAGGATACCGGGGAGCTGTTTTTT.

This chain connects TRBV2 to TRBJ2-7, with 11 positions matching TRBD2. CDR1 SNHLY and CDR2 FYNNEI come from the germline V gene. V was clipped by 3 bases and J by 1 base; unmatched bases: 11. The CDR3 consists of 18 residues. The CDR3 DNA reads as TGTGCCAGCAGTGACCAACCGGGACTAGCGGTGAGATCCTACGAGCAGTACTTC. Amino acids: CASSDQPGLAVRSYEQYF.